This T cell receptor (beta chain) was obtained from a study of OX40 agonist ivuxolimab in advanced cancers. Study outcomes and limitations: CD8+ T cells showed, on average, more clonal expansion than CD4+ cells. Dose levels from 0.1 to 3.0 mg/kg saw CD4+ and CD8+ blood T cells expand clonally by week 6.

The ends were cut back, 3 bases at V and 10 bases at J, with 9 bases in the middle. CDR3 size: 11 residues. Germline V gene sequence: CDR1 SNHLY, CDR2 FYNNEI. This clone came up a few times. Its antigen is undetermined. Autoimmune disease history or systemic immunosuppression led to patients being barred. Some clones are missing from TCRdb's copy, which holds only in-frame ones; the method was immunoSEQ multiplex PCR. Among about 79,000 clones listed, around 85% were seen once. The sample in question was CD4+ or CD8+ T cells sorted from blood, obtained in a trial of the OX40 agonist ivuxolimab. This rearrangement joins TRBV2 to TRBJ1-1; D gene uncertain. The TCR originated in an adult with an advanced solid tumor such as melanoma, head and neck, liver or kidney cancer. CDR3 coding DNA: TGTGCCAGCAGTGATCCGGGTTCAGCTTTCTTT. Residues: CASSDPGSAFF. The full variable domain, completed using reference TRBV2 and TRBJ1-1, is EPEVTQTPSHQVTQMGQEVILRCVPISNHLYFYWYRQILGQKVEFLVSFYNNEISEKSEIFDDQFSVERPDGSNFTLKIRSTKLEDSAMYFCASSDPGSAFFGQGTRLTVV.